The clone carrying this TCR beta chain was found many times. Its antigen is unidentified. Each CDR3 protein is one row after TCRdb ran MiXCR on the 5' RACE reads. The repertoire has about 62,000 distinct CDR3 sequences, 4% to 6% of them found once; the top ten carry around 3.5%. These data belong to a study of neurological immune-mediated disorders. Study-wide results and caveats: Neither clinical nor MRI features were associated with the multiple sclerosis repertoire cluster. In HTLV-1-associated myelopathy, TCR clonal expansion was greatest, and in multiple sclerosis it was least, below healthy controls.

The V end lost 4 bases, the J end lost 6 bases, and 10 bases lay between the germline ends. Germline CDR1 is MNHNY and CDR2 is SVGAGI (reference sequence). The CDR3 is made up of 12 amino acids. The sample taken for sequencing was PBMCs. This rearrangement joins TRBV6-6 to TRBJ2-7, with D perhaps matching TRBD1 or TRBD2 (5 bases each). This receptor was taken from a woman between 50 and 59 years old with multiple sclerosis. The CDR3 DNA reads as TGTGCCAGCAGTTCGGCAGGGACCGAGCAGTACGTC. Translated: CASSSAGTEQYV.